These 31 T cell receptor beta chains came from one sample sequenced in a study of T cell repertoires in cytomegalovirus infection. Each CDR3 protein is one row after TCRdb ran MiXCR on the reads. The sample lists 150,000 to 200,000 distinct CDR3 sequences; roughly a sixth were seen once. Sequenced: CD8+ T cells from PBMCs. These receptors came from a human donor in good health (CMV status not recorded). Some clones in this sample may be carry-over from other donors' samples.

The gene calls are TRBV6-2 or TRBV6-3 and TRBJ1-1, with D hard to call. V lost 7 bases and J 1 base, leaving 7 bases between the germline ends. Germline CDR1 is MNHEY and CDR2 is SVGEGT. The CDR3 consists of 12 residues. CDR3 sequence reads: CASTTSNTEAFF. The CDR3 DNA reads TGTGCCAGCACCACTTCGAACACTGAAGCTTTCTTT.

This clonotype came up a few times. The V gene is TRBV28, the J gene TRBJ2-1, with unresolved D. Germline CDR1 MDHEN, CDR2 SYDVKM. The V end was cut by 6 bases, the J end by 0 bases, with 9 bases between. The CDR3 length is 14 residues. The CDR3 coding sequence is TGTGCCAGCAGGGACGAGAGCTCCTACAATGAGCAGTTCTTC. This sequence encodes CASRDESSYNEQFF.

The rearrangement links TRBV7-9 to TRBJ1-2, with D possibly being TRBD1 (6 bases). Germline V gene data show CDR1 as SEHNR and CDR2 as FQNEAQ (reference sequence). The CDR3 is made up of 10 amino acids. V dropped 10 bases and J dropped 6 bases, with 9 bases sitting between them. The CDR3 here is CATGVDGYTF. DNA for the CDR3: TGTGCCACAGGGGTTGATGGCTACACCTTC.

V gene TRBV2 combines with J gene TRBJ1-2, with unresolved D. The CDR3 has 10 amino acids. V shed 6 bases and J shed 8 bases, with 7 bases lying between them. Per germline, CDR1 SNHLY and CDR2 FYNNEI. CDR3 residues: CASRPSGYTF. The DNA of the CDR3 is TGTGCCAGCAGGCCCAGCGGCTACACCTTC.

This clonotype occurred a few times. The chain is built from TRBV7-9 and TRBJ2-3; no clear D. V lost 5 bases and J 5 bases, leaving 8 bases between the germline ends. The CDR3 covers 12 residues. In germline, CDR1 is SEHNR, CDR2 FQNEAQ (reference sequence). The CDR3 sequence is CASSPRVDTQYF. For the CDR3, the DNA is TGTGCCAGCAGCCCCCGGGTAGATACGCAGTATTTT.

This clonotype was found a few times. The chain is built from TRBV6-2 or TRBV6-3 and TRBJ2-1; D unclear. Germline-derived CDR1 and CDR2 are MNHEY and SVGEGT. The CDR3 extends over 12 amino acids. Trimming left V 2 bases short and J 8 bases short, with 7 bases between. The CDR3 spells CASSYLWDEQFF. In nucleotides, the CDR3 is TGTGCCAGCAGTTACCTCTGGGATGAGCAGTTCTTC.

This clonotype showed up just a few times. This sequence joins TRBV28 and TRBJ2-1; maybe TRBD2 (7 bases). Germline V gives CDR1 MDHEN, CDR2 SYDVKM. V dropped 5 bases and J dropped 8 bases, with 19 bases sitting between them. The CDR3 covers 15 residues. Written as DNA, the CDR3 is TGTGCCAGCAGTCTAGGGGGAGGGCCTAGGGATGAGCAGTTCTTC. As protein: CASSLGGGPRDEQFF.

V gene TRBV20-1 combines with J gene TRBJ2-3, with D possibly being TRBD2 (5 bases). Trimming took off 3 bases at V and 0 bases at J, with 10 bases between the two ends. This CDR3 spans 14 amino acids. Germline CDR1 is DFQATT and CDR2 is SNEGSKA (reference sequence). The CDR3 DNA follows: TGCAGTGCTAGTTATGCTAGCAGCACAGATACGCAGTATTTT. Its protein is CSASYASSTDTQYF.

This clonotype was detected a few times. The chain carries TRBV30 and TRBJ1-1; TRBD1 might be the D (5 bases). The ends were cut back, 1 base at V and 1 base at J, with 13 bases in the middle. The germline V gene has CDR1 GTSNPN and CDR2 SVGIG (reference sequence). The CDR3 extends over 15 amino acids. The CDR3 DNA sequence: TGTGCCTGGAGTGATCTTCCAGGGTGGAACACTGAAGCTTTCTTT. Translating it yields CAWSDLPGWNTEAFF.

The genes are TRBV28 and TRBJ2-5; the D gene is possibly TRBD1 (6 bases). Between the trimmed V and J ends, which lost 5 bases and 7 bases, there was a span of 20 bases. The CDR3 covers 15 residues. Per germline, CDR1 MDHEN and CDR2 SYDVKM. The CDR3 protein is CASSLSGTLGSTQYF. The CDR3 coding sequence is TGTGCCAGCAGTCTCTCCGGGACATTGGGTTCGACCCAGTACTTC.

The chain joins TRBV28 to TRBJ2-5, with D unclear. This CDR3 comprises 14 residues. Germline CDR1 is MDHEN and CDR2 is SYDVKM. Trimming shortened V by 6 bases and J by 0 bases, and 11 bases separated the two germline ends. The CDR3 region is CASRTHRHQETQYF. CDR3 DNA: TGTGCCAGCAGAACTCATAGACACCAAGAGACCCAGTACTTC.

V usage is TRBV6-2 or TRBV6-3 and J usage is TRBJ2-7; 12 nucleotides match TRBD2. Germline loops: CDR1 MNHEY, CDR2 SVGEGT. With 0 bases clipped from V and 2 bases from J, the junction kept 5 bases outside the gene matches. The CDR3 contains 17 residues. The DNA for the CDR3 is TGTGCCAGCAGTTACTCGACTAGCGGGAGTCTGGCCTACGAGCAGTACTTC. Amino acids: CASSYSTSGSLAYEQYF.

On this clonotype itself: A read error is possible here, since a much larger clone lies one base away. It is likely a read error, because the conserved phenylalanine at the end of the CDR3 is missing. The chain combines TRBV28 with TRBJ2-1; D call uncertain. This CDR3 has 13 residues. Germline V lookup: CDR1 MDHEN, CDR2 SYDVKM. Trimming removed 4 bases from V and 6 bases from J, with 10 bases in between. In DNA form, the CDR3 reads TGTGCCAGCAGTTCCCGGTCGGCCAATGAGCAGTTCTTG. Amino acids: CASSSRSANEQFL.

This chain uses TRBV7-2 with TRBJ1-1, with 8 bases aligning to TRBD1. Germline V gene sequence: CDR1 SGHTA, CDR2 FQGNSA. The CDR3 runs 15 residues. With 4 bases clipped from V and 1 base from J, the junction kept 5 bases outside the gene matches. The CDR3 is CASSYIRGQNTEAFF. The CDR3 DNA is TGTGCCAGCAGCTACATCAGGGGGCAGAACACTGAAGCTTTCTTT.

This clonotype has ten or more counts. The chain employs TRBV7-2 and TRBJ2-7; weak D call: TRBD1 (6 bases). The CDR3 consists of 17 residues. The V end was cut by 5 bases, the J end by 0 bases, with 20 bases between. Germline V lookup: CDR1 SGHTA, CDR2 FQGNSA. CDR3 DNA: TGTGCCAGCAGCCTCCATGGGGGCAGGACTTTCTCCTACGAGCAGTACTTC. Residues: CASSLHGGRTFSYEQYF.

The chain combines TRBV7-8 with TRBJ1-5, with D perhaps TRBD1 (5 bases). Per germline, CDR1 SGHVS and CDR2 FQNEAQ. CDR3 length: 15 amino acids. V was clipped by 5 bases and J by 0 bases, with 11 bases between them. The CDR3 here is CASSRGLDSNQPQHF. Here the CDR3 DNA reads TGTGCCAGCAGCCGGGGACTTGATAGCAATCAGCCCCAGCATTTT.

This clonotype has a count of ten or more. The chain links TRBV7-2 to TRBJ2-7; 8 bases are a match to TRBD1. The length of the CDR3 is 15 residues. The V gene's germline CDR1 is SGHTA and CDR2 FQGNSA. V dropped 6 bases and J dropped 0; count of bases not matched to a gene: 7. CDR3 sequence reads: CASRLRDRTSYEQYF. The CDR3 region has the DNA TGTGCCAGCAGATTACGGGACAGGACCTCCTACGAGCAGTACTTC.

The chain links TRBV28 to TRBJ2-5; 11 bases line up with TRBD2. With 1 base clipped from V and 0 bases from J, the junction kept 7 bases outside the gene matches. The germline CDR1 and CDR2 sequences are MDHEN and SYDVKM. The CDR3 runs 18 residues. The CDR3, as DNA: TGTGCCAGCAGTTTATCCCTCGGACTAGCGGGTGACCAAGAGACCCAGTACTTC. Translated: CASSLSLGLAGDQETQYF.

The table lists this clonotype with many counts. The rearrangement uses TRBV7-2 and TRBJ1-2; D is unresolved. The V gene lost 5 bases and the J gene lost 5 bases, with 3 bases spanning the gap. The CDR3 is 10 amino acids. Looked up from germline, CDR1 is SGHTA and CDR2 is FQGNSA. CDR3 residues: CASSPYGYTF. As DNA, the CDR3 is TGTGCCAGCAGCCCTTATGGCTACACCTTC.

This clonotype was found a few times. The chain employs TRBV6-2 or TRBV6-3 and TRBJ2-7, with 8 bases that match TRBD1. The CDR3 covers 11 residues. V gave up 10 bases and J gave up 3 bases; unmatched junction bases: 2. Per germline, CDR1 MNHEY and CDR2 SVGEGT. The CDR3 region is CATTGGYEQYF. DNA of the CDR3: TGTGCCACCACAGGGGGCTACGAGCAGTACTTC.

This chain links TRBV28 with TRBJ1-1; D gene ambiguous. This CDR3 contains 12 residues. V lost 2 bases and J 4 bases, leaving 5 bases between the germline ends. The germline CDR1 and CDR2 sequences are MDHEN and SYDVKM. This CDR3 is CASSLMGTEAFF. The CDR3 DNA sequence: TGTGCCAGCAGTTTAATGGGCACTGAAGCTTTCTTT.

This clonotype was picked up a small number of times. The genes are TRBV20-1 and TRBJ1-5, with TRBD1 matching 7 bases. CDR1 is DFQATT and CDR2 is SNEGSKA in the germline V gene (reference sequence). This CDR3 is 14 amino acids long. Germline trimming cut 1 base from V and 5 bases from J; bases unmatched to any gene: 5. CDR3 protein: CSARGDREYQPQHF. CDR3 sequence (DNA): TGCAGTGCTAGAGGCGACAGGGAATATCAGCCCCAGCATTTT.

This clonotype came up a few times. The chain recombines TRBV28 with TRBJ1-5, with TRBD1 matching over 8 bases. This CDR3 is 14 amino acids long. With 5 bases clipped from V and 4 bases from J, the junction kept 4 bases outside the gene matches. The germline V gene encodes CDR1 MDHEN and CDR2 SYDVKM. CDR3 residues: CASSPRTGNQPQHF. CDR3 bases: TGTGCCAGCAGTCCTAGGACAGGGAATCAGCCCCAGCATTTT. Combining the CDR3 with reference TRBV28 and TRBJ1-5 gives the whole variable domain DVKVTQSSRYLVKRTGEKVFLECVQDMDHENMFWYRQDPGLGLRLIYFSYDVKMKEKGDIPEGYSVSREKKERFSLILESASTNQTSMYLCASSPRTGNQPQHFGDGTRLSIL.

Only a few counts were recorded for this clonotype. V gene TRBV7-2 combines with J gene TRBJ2-3; TRBD1 is a possible D gene (5 bases). The V gene lost 2 bases and the J gene lost 2 bases, with 11 bases spanning the gap. The CDR3 has 15 amino acids. In germline, CDR1 is SGHTA, CDR2 FQGNSA. CDR3 amino acids: CASSLRGYNTDTQYF. DNA for the CDR3: TGTGCCAGCAGCTTAAGGGGCTACAACACAGATACGCAGTATTTT. Variable domain in full (rest from reference TRBV7-2 and TRBJ2-3): GAGVSQSPSNKVTEKGKDVELRCDPISGHTALYWYRQSLGQGLEFLIYFQGNSAPDKSGLPSDRFSAERTGGSVSTLTIQRTQQEDSAVYLCASSLRGYNTDTQYFGPGTRLTVL.

There are a few counts of this clonotype. V gene TRBV29-1 combines with J gene TRBJ2-7; 7 nucleotides align to TRBD2. Germline V lookup: CDR1 SQVTM, CDR2 ANQGSEA. The CDR3 is 13 residues long. The junction had 6 bases not matched to a gene; V was cut back by 6 bases and J by 1 base. The CDR3, as DNA: TGCAGCGTCGAATGGGGGGGGTCCTACGAGCAGTACTTC. Protein sequence: CSVEWGGSYEQYF.

The chain links TRBV7-8 to TRBJ2-3; the D gene is possibly TRBD1 (7 bases). Trimming removed 7 bases from V and 2 bases from J, with 16 bases in between. The CDR3 totals 15 residues. Germline CDR1 is SGHVS and CDR2 is FQNEAQ. For the CDR3, the DNA is TGTGCCAGCACCTCAGGGGGAGGCCCCACAGATACGCAGTATTTT. It specifies CASTSGGGPTDTQYF. Complete variable domain (other parts from reference TRBV7-8 and TRBJ2-3): GAGVSQSPRYKVAKRGQDVALRCDPISGHVSLFWYQQALGQGPEFLTYFQNEAQLDKSGLPSDRFFAERPEGSVSTLKIQRTQQEDSAVYLCASTSGGGPTDTQYFGPGTRLTVL.

This chain connects TRBV2 to TRBJ2-1, with TRBD2 identical over 9 bases. Germline CDR1 and CDR2: SNHLY and FYNNEI. This CDR3 is built from 16 residues. With 2 bases clipped from V and 3 bases from J, the junction kept 5 bases outside the gene matches. The CDR3 coding sequence is TGTGCCAGCAGTGAATTTAGCGGGGGAAACTACAATGAGCAGTTCTTC. Encoded protein: CASSEFSGGNYNEQFF.

This clonotype has more than one count but fewer than ten. J is TRBJ1-1 and V is TRBV10-3; 9 bases are a match to TRBD1. CDR1 and CDR2 (germline): ENHRY, SYGVKD. The trim removed 2 bases at V and 0 bases at J, leaving 4 bases unmatched. The CDR3 length is 16 residues. CDR3 DNA: TGTGCCATCAGTGAGCCGGGACAGGGCCTGAACACTGAAGCTTTCTTT. This gives the protein CAISEPGQGLNTEAFF.

This clonotype was picked up a small number of times. The gene calls are TRBV11-3 and TRBJ2-1; weak D call: TRBD1 (6 bases). Trimming cost V 1 base and J 4 bases, with 8 bases left between them. CDR3 length: 14 amino acids. CDR1 and CDR2 (germline): SGHNT, YENEEA. The CDR3 coding sequence is TGTGCCAGCAGCTTAGTGGGGACATACAATGAGCAGTTCTTC. Its translation is CASSLVGTYNEQFF. Full variable domain (rest looked up from reference TRBV11-3 and TRBJ2-1): EAGVVQSPRYKIIEKKQPVAFWCNPISGHNTLYWYLQNLGQGPELLIRYENEEAVDDSQLPKDRFSAERLKGVDSTLKIQPAELGDSAVYLCASSLVGTYNEQFFGPGTRLTVL.

The chain joins TRBV7-9 to TRBJ1-1; no definite D call. This CDR3 region has 12 residues. Germline V lookup: CDR1 SEHNR, CDR2 FQNEAQ (reference sequence). Trimming pared 1 base from V and 7 bases from J, leaving 7 bases between. Here the CDR3 reads CASSLVSYEAFF. CDR3 DNA sequence: TGTGCCAGCAGCTTAGTAAGCTATGAAGCTTTCTTT.

V and J are TRBV11-2 and TRBJ1-4; 12 bases agree with TRBD1. Germline lookup yields CDR1 SGHAT and CDR2 FQNNGV. The trim removed 5 bases at V and 7 bases at J, leaving 5 bases unmatched. CDR3 length equals 15 residues. The CDR3 region is CASSAGTGGREKLFF. Written as DNA, the CDR3 is TGTGCCAGCAGCGCAGGGACAGGGGGCCGTGAAAAACTGTTTTTT.